This TCR beta chain was obtained from a study of cytomegalovirus exposure and HLA in healthy donors. In germline, CDR1 is SNHLY, CDR2 FYNNEI. This CDR3 spans 12 amino acids. The PCR was carried out with 60 Vbeta primers and 13 Jbeta primers. Generated by immunoSEQ multiplex PCR, the TCRdb table keeps only in-frame clones and is missing some. The table records 150,000 to 200,000 clones, roughly 71% of them present only once. Points on this clone: The junction departs from the called germline gene at one end, perhaps through a read error.

Input material: PBMCs. This sequence was found in a girl between 10 and 17 years old in good health and CMV-seronegative. This chain uses TRBV2 with TRBJ2-4; TRBD1 is a possible D gene (5 bases). This CDR3 is CASSEKDKLLNF. The CDR3, as DNA: TGTGCCAGCAGTGAAAAGGACAAGCTGCTAAACTTC.